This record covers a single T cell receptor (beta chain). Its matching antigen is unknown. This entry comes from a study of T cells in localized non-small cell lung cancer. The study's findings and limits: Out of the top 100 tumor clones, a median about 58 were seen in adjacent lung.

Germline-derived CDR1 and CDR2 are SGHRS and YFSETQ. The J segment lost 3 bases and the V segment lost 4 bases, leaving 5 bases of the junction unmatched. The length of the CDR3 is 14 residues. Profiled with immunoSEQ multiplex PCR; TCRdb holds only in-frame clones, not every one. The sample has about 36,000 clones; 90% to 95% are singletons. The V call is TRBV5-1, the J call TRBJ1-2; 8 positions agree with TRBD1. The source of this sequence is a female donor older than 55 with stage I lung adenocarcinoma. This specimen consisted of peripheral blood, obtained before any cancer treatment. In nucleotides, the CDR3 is TGCGCCAGCAGCCCGGACAGGGCCCACTATGGCTACACCTTC. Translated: CASSPDRAHYGYTF. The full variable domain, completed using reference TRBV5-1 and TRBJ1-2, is KAGVTQTPRYLIKTRGQQVTLSCSPISGHRSVSWYQQTPGQGLQFLFEYFSETQRNKGNFPGRFSGRQFSNSRSEMNVSTLELGDSALYLCASSPDRAHYGYTFGSGTRLTVV.